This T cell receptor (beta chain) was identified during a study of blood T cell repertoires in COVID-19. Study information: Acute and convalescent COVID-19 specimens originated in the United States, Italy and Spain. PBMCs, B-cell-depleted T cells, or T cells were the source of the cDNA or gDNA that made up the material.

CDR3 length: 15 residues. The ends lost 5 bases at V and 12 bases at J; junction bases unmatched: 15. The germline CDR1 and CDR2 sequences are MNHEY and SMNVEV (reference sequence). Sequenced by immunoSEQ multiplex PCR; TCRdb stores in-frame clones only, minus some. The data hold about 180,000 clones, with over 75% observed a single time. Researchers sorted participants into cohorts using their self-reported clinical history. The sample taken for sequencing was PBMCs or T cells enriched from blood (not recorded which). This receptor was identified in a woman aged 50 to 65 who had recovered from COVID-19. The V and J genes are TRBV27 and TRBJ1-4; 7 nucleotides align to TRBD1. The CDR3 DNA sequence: TGTGCCAGCAGTCCATCGGGACAGCCTCTTGGGGAACTGTTTTTT. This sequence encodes CASSPSGQPLGELFF.